The clone carrying this T cell receptor beta chain has only a few counts. Its matching antigen is unknown. Preparing the TCRbeta library involved the use of unique molecular identifiers. TCRdb reprocessed the PCR reads with MiXCR, giving one entry per CDR3 protein. Of approximately 500,000 distinct CDR3 sequences detected, under 12% appear once; the ten largest clones hold 2%. This sample stems from a study of T-cell reconstitution after alpha-beta-depleted transplantation in children. Points from the study as a whole: A year had passed since transplant, and T-cell counts and diversity by then came mostly from newly produced T cells. Alpha-beta T cells present about two months after transplant were reported to originate from several hundred expanded graft clones. The high TCRbeta diversity at day 60 in some patients came from surviving recipient T cells and thymic progenitors.

V trimming: 7 bases; J trimming: 4 bases; junction bases outside the gene matches: 9. CDR1 and CDR2 from the germline V gene are LNHDA and SQIVND (reference sequence). This CDR3 spans 14 amino acids. Sequences were derived from PBMCs, sampled before TCRalphabeta/CD19-depleted stem cell transplant. The chain has TRBV19 and TRBJ1-2, with 7 bases that match TRBD1. This TCR was sampled from a child aged 2-15 years with inherited bone marrow failure, due to receive a stem cell transplant. CDR3 protein: CASTDRSTFYGYTF. Here the CDR3 DNA reads TGTGCCAGTACGGACAGGTCTACCTTCTATGGCTACACCTTC.